The 6 T cell receptor beta chains below were found in one sample sequenced in a study of T cell clonality in common variable immunodeficiency (dated by TCRdb to about 2015). The library relied on the immunoSEQ multiplex PCR assay. In its TCRdb copy, this immuneACCESS table keeps in-frame sequences only and misses some clones. Where compared with another copy, unresolved V genes explain less than half of these, and the others have no known cause. This sample was tabulated with 25,000 to 35,000 clones, among which there are no singletons. Clones ranked in the top ten supply roughly 27% of the sample. Their recognized antigens are unknown. Points the paper makes about the study in general: Fewer deletions and N-nucleotide insertions were reportedly observed in CVID TCRbeta sequences, and highly modified clones with 13 or more V deletions were reportedly absent from CVID TCRbeta sequences.

Sequences were obtained from peripheral blood mononuclear cells. The receptors shown here come from a human donor with common variable immunodeficiency.

Worth noting for this clone: Coverage ceases 3 residues before the CDR3 finishes, and the germline J gene fills in the end. This chain uses TRBV19 with TRBJ1-5; tentatively, D is TRBD1 (6 bases). The CDR3 sequence is 14 residues long. The germline V gene encodes CDR1 LNHDA and CDR2 SQIVND (reference sequence). The V and J ends lost 2 bases and 3 bases respectively, with 8 bases between them. The covered CDR3 bases are TGTGCCAGTAGTATAAGGACAGACAATCAGCCC. This encodes CASSIRTDNQP. The whole CDR3 sequence reads CASSIRTDNQPQHF.

This clone was counted only a few times. The read gets to within 3 residues of the CDR3 end, and the germline J gene fills in the rest. The J gene is TRBJ2-7, the V gene TRBV30, with 8 bases aligning to TRBD2. CDR1 and CDR2 from the germline V gene are GTSNPN and SVGIG (reference sequence). Trimming cost V 0 bases and J 5 bases; bases outside gene matches: 6. The CDR3 is 14 residues long. This CDR3 reads CAWSVRGGTHEQYF. Incomplete CDR3 DNA: TGTGCCTGGAGTGTACGGGGGGGGACTCACGAG.

This clone was detected a few times. Read data end 3 residues before the CDR3 end; the end is taken from the germline J gene. The V and J genes are TRBV2 and TRBJ2-2, with 9 bases lining up with TRBD1. Germline CDR1 SNHLY, CDR2 FYNNEI. V shed 3 bases, J shed 6 bases, and the junction held 2 bases outside the gene matches. This CDR3 is built from 14 residues. The sequenced part of the CDR3 DNA is TGTGCCAGCAGTGATCGGACAGGGGCCGGGGAG. This encodes CASSDRTGAGE. The CDR3 in its entirety is CASSDRTGAGELFF.

In this sample, this clone turned up a few times. The CDR3 extends 3 residues past the end of the read, so its final part is completed from the germline J gene. The chain recombines TRBV7-9 with TRBJ1-2; 12 nucleotides agree with TRBD1. CDR3 length equals 15 residues. From germline, CDR1 is SEHNR and CDR2 FQNEAQ (reference sequence). The CDR3 DNA, read in part, is TGTGCCAGCAGCCTGACCTGGGACAGGGGGCACGGC. It specifies CASSLTWDRGHG. In full, the CDR3 is CASSLTWDRGHGYTF. Combining the CDR3 with reference TRBV7-9 and TRBJ1-2 gives the whole variable domain DTGVSQNPRHKITKRGQNVTFRCDPISEHNRLYWYRQTLGQGPEFLTYFQNEAQLEKSRLLSDRFSAERPKGSFSTLEIQRTEQGDSAMYLCASSLTWDRGHGYTFGSGTRLTVV.

This clone was seen more than once but under ten times. The sequenced fragment ends 3 residues before the CDR3 boundary, so the rest is inferred from the germline J gene. The V gene is TRBV7-2, the J gene TRBJ1-2; weak D call: TRBD1 (5 bases). CDR3 length equals 13 residues. Looked up from germline, CDR1 is SGHTA and CDR2 is FQGNSA. The sequenced part of the CDR3 DNA is TGTGCCAGCAGCTTAAGCGTTCAGGGCACC. Translated: CASSLSVQGT. The whole CDR3 sequence is CASSLSVQGTYTF.

Regarding this clone: With the read ending 3 residues before the CDR3 end, the germline J gene is used to fill in that end. The rearrangement uses TRBV11-3 and TRBJ2-3, with 8 bases aligning to TRBD1. Looked up from germline, CDR1 is SGHNT and CDR2 is YENEEA. This CDR3 has 14 amino acids. V lost 2 bases to trimming and J lost 5 bases; unmatched junction nucleotides: 3. The CDR3 loop is CASSLQGAGDTQYF. The sequenced part of the CDR3 DNA is TGTGCCAGCAGCTTACAGGGGGCAGGAGATACG.